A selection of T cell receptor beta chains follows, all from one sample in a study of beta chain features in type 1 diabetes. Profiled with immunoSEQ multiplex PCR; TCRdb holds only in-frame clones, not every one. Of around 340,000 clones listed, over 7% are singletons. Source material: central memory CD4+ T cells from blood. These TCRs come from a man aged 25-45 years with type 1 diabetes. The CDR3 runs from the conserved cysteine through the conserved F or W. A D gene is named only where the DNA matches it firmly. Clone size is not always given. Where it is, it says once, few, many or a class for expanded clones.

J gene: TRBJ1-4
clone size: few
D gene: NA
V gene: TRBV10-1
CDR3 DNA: TGCGCCAGCAGTCCGTTTAGGGAAACCAATGAAAAACTGTTTTTT
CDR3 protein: CASSPFRETNEKLFF

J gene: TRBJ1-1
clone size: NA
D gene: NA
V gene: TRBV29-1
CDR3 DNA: TGCAGCGTTGAAGATCTTTACACTGAAGCTTTCTTT
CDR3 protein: CSVEDLYTEAFF

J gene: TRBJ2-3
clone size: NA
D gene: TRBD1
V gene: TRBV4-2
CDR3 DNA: TGTGCCAGCAGCCAAGGGATCACAGGGGACGGGACAGATACGCAGTATTTT
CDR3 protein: CASSQGITGDGTDTQYF

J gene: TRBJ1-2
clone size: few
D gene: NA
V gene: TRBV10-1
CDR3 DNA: TGCGCCAGCAGTGCCGACCGGCGGTATGGCTACACCTTC
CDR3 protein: CASSADRRYGYTF

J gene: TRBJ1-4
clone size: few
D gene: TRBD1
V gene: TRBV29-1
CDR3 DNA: TGCAGCGTTTTGGCAGGGGGGTATGAAAAACTGTTTTTT
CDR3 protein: CSVLAGGYEKLFF

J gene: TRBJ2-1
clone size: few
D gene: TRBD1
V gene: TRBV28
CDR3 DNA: TGTGCCAGCAGTGAGGGACAGGGGGATTACAATGAGCAGTTCTTC
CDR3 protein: CASSEGQGDYNEQFF

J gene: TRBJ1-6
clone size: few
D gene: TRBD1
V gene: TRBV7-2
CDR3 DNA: TGTGCCAGCAGCAAAACAGGGGGCGGCGAGAATTCACCCCTCCACTTT
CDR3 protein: CASSKTGGGENSPLHF

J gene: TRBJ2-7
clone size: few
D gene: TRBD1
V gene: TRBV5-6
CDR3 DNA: TGTGCCAGCAGCGAACCACAGGGGTACTCCTACGAGCAGTACTTC
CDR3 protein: CASSEPQGYSYEQYF

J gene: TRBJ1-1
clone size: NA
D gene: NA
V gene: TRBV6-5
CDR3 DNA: TGTGCCAGCACGAGTGGTGCTGAAGCTTTCTTT
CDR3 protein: CASTSGAEAFF

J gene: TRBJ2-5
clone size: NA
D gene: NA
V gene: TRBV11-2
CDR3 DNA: TGTGCCAGCAGCTTGGCTCACCTACAAGAGACCCAGTACTTC
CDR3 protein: CASSLAHLQETQYF

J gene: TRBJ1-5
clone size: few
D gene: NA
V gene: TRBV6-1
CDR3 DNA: TGTGCCAGCAGTACAGCCAGGGGCTCTAAGCCCCAGCATTTT
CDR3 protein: CASSTARGSKPQHF

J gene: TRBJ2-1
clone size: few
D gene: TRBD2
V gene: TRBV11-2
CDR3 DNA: TGTGCCAGCAGCTTGGGGACTAGCGGATTGAATGAGCAGTTCTTC
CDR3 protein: CASSLGTSGLNEQFF